The T cell receptor (beta chain) described here comes from a study of CD8 T cells in Susac syndrome. Random-hexamer reverse transcription was applied to about 0.45 to 1 ug RNA. TCRdb processed the immunoSEQ multiplex PCR reads anew with MiXCR; each CDR3 protein has one entry. The repertoire holds roughly 52,000 distinct CDR3 sequences, with approximately 95% as singletons. V lost 7 bases and J lost 4; bases outside the gene matches: 4. Germline CDR1 GTSNPN, CDR2 SVGIG (reference sequence). The CDR3 spans 13 residues. Input material: CD8+ T cells from PBMCs. The source of this sequence is a human donor with Susac syndrome. V is TRBV30 and J is TRBJ2-1; TRBD2 matches 10 bases. Written as DNA, the CDR3 is TGTGCCTATCTAGCGGGGGATTACAATGAGCAGTTCTTC. This gives the protein CAYLAGDYNEQFF.